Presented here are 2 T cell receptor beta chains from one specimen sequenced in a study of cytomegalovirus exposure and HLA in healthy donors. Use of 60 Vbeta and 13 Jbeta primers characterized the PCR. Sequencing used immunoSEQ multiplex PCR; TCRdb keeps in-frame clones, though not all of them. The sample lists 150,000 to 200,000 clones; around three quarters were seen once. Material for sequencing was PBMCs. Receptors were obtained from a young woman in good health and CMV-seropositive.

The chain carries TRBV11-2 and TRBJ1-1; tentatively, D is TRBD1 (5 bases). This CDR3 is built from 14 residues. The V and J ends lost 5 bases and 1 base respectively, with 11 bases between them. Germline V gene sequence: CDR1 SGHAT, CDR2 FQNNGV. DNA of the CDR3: TGTGCCAGCAGCCCCAGCGGGGGGAACACTGAAGCTTTCTTT. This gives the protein CASSPSGGNTEAFF.

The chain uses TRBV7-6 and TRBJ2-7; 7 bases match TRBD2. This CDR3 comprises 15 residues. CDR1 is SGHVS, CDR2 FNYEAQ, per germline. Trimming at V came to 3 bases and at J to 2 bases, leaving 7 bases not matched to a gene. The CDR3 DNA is TGTGCCAGCAGCTTGGGAGGGGACGGTACCTACGAGCAGTACTTC. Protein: CASSLGGDGTYEQYF. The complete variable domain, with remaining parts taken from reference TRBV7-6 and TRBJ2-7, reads GAGVSQSPRYKVTKRGQDVALRCDPISGHVSLYWYRQALGQGPEFLTYFNYEAQQDKSGLPNDRFSAERPEGSISTLTIQRTEQRDSAMYRCASSLGGDGTYEQYFGPGTRLTVT.